This TCR beta chain came from a study of cytomegalovirus exposure and HLA in healthy donors. Overall study findings and caveats: TCR beta chains associated with HLA were, in a later analysis, more clonally expanded than equally common others. Researchers reported from a later analysis that most CMV-associated TCR beta chains appeared HLA-restricted. CMV antigen specificity of a few CMV-associated chains was confirmed in vitro.

CDR1 and CDR2 from the germline V gene are SGHDT and YYEEEE. This CDR3 comprises 17 residues. With 4 bases clipped from V and 1 base from J, the junction kept 4 bases outside the gene matches. With regard to this clone: Its antigen is unidentified.

The PCR used 60 Vbeta and 13 Jbeta primers. Sequencing used immunoSEQ multiplex PCR; TCRdb keeps in-frame clones, though not all of them. This repertoire shows some 120,000 clones, around 84% found once; its top ten account for 22%. This TCR was sampled from a man aged 30-40 years in good health and CMV-seropositive. The chain joins TRBV5-6 to TRBJ2-1; 14 bases are shared with TRBD2. Source material: PBMCs. CDR3 sequence (DNA): TGTGCCAGCAGCCGACTAGCGGGAGGGGGTTCCTACAATGAGCAGTTCTTC. Its protein product is CASSRLAGGGSYNEQFF.